The present TCR beta chain was sequenced within a study of cytomegalovirus exposure and HLA in healthy donors. Study results and caveats: Cytomegalovirus association was assigned to approximately 180 TCR beta chains.

TCRdb's copy holds only in-frame clones and misses some; the assay was immunoSEQ multiplex PCR. The profile covers around 150,000 clones, with almost 85% appearing a single time and 9.5% to 13% taken by the ten largest. Note on this clone: The antigen is unknown.

The CDR3 has 16 amino acids. V lost 3 bases and J lost 0; bases outside the gene matches: 5. Germline-derived CDR1 and CDR2 are SGHVS and FQNEAQ. Material for sequencing was PBMCs. The clonotype was recovered from a man aged 25 to 40 in good health and CMV-seropositive. This chain uses TRBV7-8 with TRBJ1-3; TRBD1 matches 7 bases. The CDR3 DNA reads TGTGCCAGCAGCTTGGGACAGTCGTTCTCTGGAAACACCATATATTTT. As protein: CASSLGQSFSGNTIYF. Supplemented by reference TRBV7-8 and TRBJ1-3, the full variable domain reads GAGVSQSPRYKVAKRGQDVALRCDPISGHVSLFWYQQALGQGPEFLTYFQNEAQLDKSGLPSDRFFAERPEGSVSTLKIQRTQQEDSAVYLCASSLGQSFSGNTIYFGEGSWLTVV.